This entry concerns a single T cell receptor (beta chain). Its target is unknown. V lost 1 base to trimming and J lost 3 bases; unmatched junction nucleotides: 5. CDR1 and CDR2 from the germline V gene are GTSNPN and SVGIG (reference sequence). This CDR3 contains 17 residues. These data come from a study of siplizumab effects on memory and regulatory T cells. Overall study results and limits: With siplizumab, Treg-derived clones averaged approximately 72% of mappable alloreactive CD4+ clones, versus around 25% in controls. Naive or memory phenotype was unassignable for roughly 80-96% of proliferating CD4+ or CD8+ clones. Major contributors to the alloresponse seemed to be naive T cells, which also appeared more diverse than memory cells. Proliferating siplizumab-culture Tregs lacked confirmation of suppressive function.

The data were produced by immunoSEQ multiplex PCR, yet TCRdb's version contains in-frame clones alone and is incomplete. The table records 75,000 to 100,000 clones, around 94% of them present only once. Sequencing was performed on non-Treg CD4+ T cells sorted from blood. This chain connects TRBV30 to TRBJ2-1, with 14 bases fitting TRBD2. The source is a human donor in good health. Here the CDR3 reads CAWSGGTSGSIYNEQFF. In nucleotides, the CDR3 is TGTGCCTGGAGTGGGGGGACTAGCGGGAGCATCTACAATGAGCAGTTCTTC.